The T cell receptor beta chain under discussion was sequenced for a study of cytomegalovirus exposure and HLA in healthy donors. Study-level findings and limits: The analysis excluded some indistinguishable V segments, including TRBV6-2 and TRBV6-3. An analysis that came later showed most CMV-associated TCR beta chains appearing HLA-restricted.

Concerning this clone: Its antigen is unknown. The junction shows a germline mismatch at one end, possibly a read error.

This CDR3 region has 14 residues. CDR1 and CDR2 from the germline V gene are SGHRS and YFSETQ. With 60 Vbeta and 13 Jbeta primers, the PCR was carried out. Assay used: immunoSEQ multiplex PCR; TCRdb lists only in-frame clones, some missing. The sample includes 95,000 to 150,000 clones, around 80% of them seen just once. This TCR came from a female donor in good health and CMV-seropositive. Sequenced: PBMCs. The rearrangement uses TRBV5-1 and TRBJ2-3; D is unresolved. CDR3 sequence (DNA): TGCGCCAGCAGTTTGGCCGATAATCGCGATGCGCAGTATTTT. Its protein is CASSLADNRDAQYF. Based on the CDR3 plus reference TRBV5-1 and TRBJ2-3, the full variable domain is KAGVTQTPRYLIKTRGQQVTLSCSPISGHRSVSWYQQTPGQGLQFLFEYFSETQRNKGNFPGRFSGRQFSNSRSEMNVSTLELGDSALYLCASSLADNRDAQYFGPGTRLTVL.